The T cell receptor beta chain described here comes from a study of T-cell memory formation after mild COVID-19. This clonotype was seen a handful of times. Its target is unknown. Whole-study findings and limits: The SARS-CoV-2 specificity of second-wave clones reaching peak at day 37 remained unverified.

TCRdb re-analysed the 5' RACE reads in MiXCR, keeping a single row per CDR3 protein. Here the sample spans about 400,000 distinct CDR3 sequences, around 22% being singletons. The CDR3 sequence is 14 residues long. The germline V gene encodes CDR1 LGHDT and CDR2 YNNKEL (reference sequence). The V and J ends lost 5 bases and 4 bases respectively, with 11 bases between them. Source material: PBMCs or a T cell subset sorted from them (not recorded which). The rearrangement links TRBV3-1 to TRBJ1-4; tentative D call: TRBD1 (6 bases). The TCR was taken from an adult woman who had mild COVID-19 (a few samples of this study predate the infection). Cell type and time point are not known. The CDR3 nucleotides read TGTGCCAGCAGCACGGACAGCTTTAATGAAAAACTGTTTTTT. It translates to CASSTDSFNEKLFF.